This entry lists 5 T cell receptor beta chains sequenced from one sample in a study of chemoradiotherapy in HPV16-positive cancers. Here immunoSEQ multiplex PCR was the method, and the copy in TCRdb shows in-frame clones only, minus some. The sample includes some 70,000 clones, around nine tenths of them seen just once. Sequenced material: blood, taken from a patient who underwent chemoradiotherapy. The origin of the receptors is a human donor with HPV-associated anogenital cancer.

V and J are TRBV2 and TRBJ2-6; D gene ambiguous. Trimming took 6 bases from V and 0 from J, leaving 24 bases between them. Germline V gene sequence: CDR1 SNHLY, CDR2 FYNNEI. The CDR3 extends over 20 amino acids. The CDR3 region has the DNA TGTGCCAGCAGCAACCTCGGGTTTGTGGTTACCTCCTCTGGGGCCAACGTCCTGACTTTC. This sequence encodes CASSNLGFVVTSSGANVLTF.

The chain has TRBV6-5 and TRBJ2-1, with 12 nucleotides matching TRBD2. V shed 6 bases, J shed 5 bases, and the junction held 2 bases outside the gene matches. The germline V gene has CDR1 MNHEY and CDR2 SVGAGI. CDR3 length equals 14 residues. DNA for the CDR3: TGTGCCAGCAGCCTAGCGGGAGGGAACAATGAGCAGTTCTTC. As protein: CASSLAGGNNEQFF.

The chain links TRBV14 to TRBJ1-4; D not certain. With 1 base removed from V and 5 bases from J, the gap between germline ends came to 17 bases. The germline V gene encodes CDR1 SGHDN and CDR2 FVKESK. This CDR3 has 17 amino acids. The CDR3 sequence: CASSQGSNRRGNEKLFF. The CDR3 nucleotides are TGTGCCAGCAGCCAAGGGAGTAACAGACGAGGGAATGAAAAACTGTTTTTT.

This chain connects TRBV18 to TRBJ1-3, with D perhaps matching TRBD1 (6 bases). Germline V CDR1 and CDR2: KGHSH, LQKENI. Between the trimmed V and J ends, which lost 3 bases and 4 bases, there was a span of 16 bases. The CDR3 totals 16 residues. The CDR3 nucleotides read TGTGCCAGCTCACCTAATGGGGGCTCGACGGGAAACACCATATATTTT. Translation: CASSPNGGSTGNTIYF.

This clone was detected only a few times. The rearrangement links TRBV6-5 to TRBJ1-5; no definite D call. Per the germline V gene, CDR1 is MNHEY and CDR2 is SVGAGI. Between the trimmed V and J ends, which lost 6 bases and 4 bases, there was a span of 10 bases. The CDR3 contains 13 residues. Here the CDR3 DNA reads TGTGCCAGCAGGGACTGGGAAAATCAGCCCCAGCATTTT. Translating it yields CASRDWENQPQHF.